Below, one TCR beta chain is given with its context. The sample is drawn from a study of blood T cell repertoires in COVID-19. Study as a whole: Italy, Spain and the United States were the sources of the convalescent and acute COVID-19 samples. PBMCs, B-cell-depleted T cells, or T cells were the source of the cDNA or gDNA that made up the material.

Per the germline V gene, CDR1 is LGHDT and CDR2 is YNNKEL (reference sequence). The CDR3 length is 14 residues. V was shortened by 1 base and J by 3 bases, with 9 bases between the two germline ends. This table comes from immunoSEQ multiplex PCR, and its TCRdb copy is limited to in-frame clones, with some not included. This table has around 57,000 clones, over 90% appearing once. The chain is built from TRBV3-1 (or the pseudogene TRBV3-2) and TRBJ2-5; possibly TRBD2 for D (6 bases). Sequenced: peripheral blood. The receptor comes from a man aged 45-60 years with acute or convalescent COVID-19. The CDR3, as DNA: TGTGCCAGCAGCCAAGTAGGACTAAAAGAGACCCAGTACTTC. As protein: CASSQVGLKETQYF.